This T cell receptor (beta chain) originates from a study of T-cell reconstitution after alpha-beta-depleted transplantation in children. Library preparation (for TCRbeta) was performed with unique molecular identifiers. TCRdb ran MiXCR on the PCR reads and lists one entry per CDR3 protein. The sample records about 470,000 distinct CDR3 sequences, roughly 43% being singletons. The CDR3 loop spans 13 amino acids. V was pared by 5 bases and J by 5 bases, with 12 bases between. Germline CDR1 and CDR2: WNHNN and SYGVQD (reference sequence). The sequence derives from a girl aged 2 to 9 with aplastic anemia, due to receive a stem cell transplant. The chain carries TRBV10-1 and TRBJ1-1; D gene unclear. The sample here was PBMCs, taken before TCRalphabeta/CD19-depleted stem cell transplant. The CDR3 loop is CASSRGVGTEAFF. In DNA, the CDR3 is TGCGCCAGCAGTCGCGGTGTGGGGACTGAAGCTTTCTTT.